This is a list of T cell receptor beta chains from one sample in a study of blood T cell repertoires in COVID-19. TCRdb's table, derived via immunoSEQ multiplex PCR, lists solely in-frame clones and lacks some. The table lists 20,000 to 30,000 clones, about 90% of them singletons. Sequences were obtained from peripheral blood. These receptors all stem from a man aged 70 or older with active COVID-19. The CDR3 runs from the conserved cysteine through the conserved F or W. The D gene is left open where the match is weak. For some rows the clone size is stated as once, few or many, or as a class when expanded; others skip it.

TRBJ1-3,-,-,TRBV12-3/TRBV12-4,CASSRRTRNTIYF,TGTGCCAGCAGTCGGAGAACTAGAAACACCATATATTTT
TRBJ2-3,-,-,TRBV20-1,CSASRGFIADTQYF,TGCAGTGCTAGTCGGGGTTTTATCGCAGATACGCAGTATTTT
TRBJ1-1,-,TRBD1,TRBV28,CASSWDSTSFMNTEAFF,TGTGCCAGCAGTTGGGACAGTACCTCCTTCATGAACACTGAAGCTTTCTTT
TRBJ1-3,-,-,TRBV4-3,CASSQDGTGRASGNTIYF,TGCGCCAGCAGCCAAGATGGTACGGGGAGGGCCTCTGGAAACACCATATATTTT
TRBJ2-7,-,TRBD2,TRBV27,CASSTPGLAGAEQYF,TGTGCCAGCAGTACCCCAGGACTAGCGGGAGCCGAGCAGTACTTC
TRBJ1-1,-,-,TRBV5-8,CASSLGVNLNTEAFF,TGTGCCAGCAGCTTGGGAGTCAACCTCAACACTGAAGCTTTCTTT
TRBJ2-7,-,TRBD1,TRBV7-2,CASSFGQGNTYEQYF,TGTGCCAGCAGCTTCGGACAGGGTAATACCTACGAGCAGTACTTC
TRBJ1-2,-,-,TRBV27,CASSSARNYGYTF,TGTGCCAGCAGTTCCGCCCGGAACTATGGCTACACCTTC
TRBJ2-3,once,-,TRBV28,CASSPLGQATDTQYF,TGTGCCAGCAGTCCCCTAGGACAAGCGACGGATACGCAGTATTTT
TRBJ2-7,-,TRBD2,TRBV2,CASSGWMTSGYGEQYF,TGTGCCAGCAGTGGGTGGATGACTAGCGGGTATGGGGAGCAGTACTTC
TRBJ1-1,-,TRBD1,TRBV14,CASSRDRGLEAFF,TGTGCCAGCAGCCGGGACAGGGGGTTAGAAGCTTTCTTT
TRBJ2-5,-,-,TRBV5-1,CASSLARETQYF,TGCGCCAGCAGCTTGGCCCGTGAGACCCAGTACTTC
TRBJ1-6,few,TRBD1,TRBV18,CASSRDREWSPLHF,TGTGCCAGCTCACGGGACAGGGAATGGTCACCCCTCCACTTT
TRBJ2-1,-,-,TRBV28,CASSSRTADSYNEQFF,TGTGCCAGCAGTTCCCGGACTGCAGACTCCTACAATGAGCAGTTCTTC
TRBJ1-2,-,-,TRBV1,CTSSQHREYYGYTF,TGCACCAGCAGCCAACACAGGGAATACTATGGCTACACCTTC
TRBJ1-1,-,-,TRBV5-1,CASSLVGDTMNTEAFF,TGCGCCAGCAGCTTGGTGGGGGACACAATGAACACTGAAGCTTTCTTT
TRBJ2-3,-,TRBD2,TRBV7-8,CASSQLGLGSTDTQYF,TGTGCCAGCAGTCAATTGGGACTAGGTTCAACAGATACGCAGTATTTT
TRBJ2-1,-,TRBD2,TRBV28,CASRKGIGSGGAYNEQFF,TGTGCCAGCAGGAAAGGGATAGGTAGCGGGGGGGCCTACAATGAGCAGTTCTTC
TRBJ1-2,-,-,TRBV27,CASRALLNYGYTF,TGTGCCAGCAGGGCTCTTTTAAACTATGGCTACACCTTC
TRBJ2-5,once,TRBD2,TRBV5-1,CASSLLLAGRGETQYF,TGCGCCAGCAGCTTACTCCTAGCGGGAAGGGGAGAGACCCAGTACTTC
TRBJ1-2,-,-,TRBV7-2,CASSSPGGYGYTF,TGTGCCAGCAGCTCCCCCGGGGGGTATGGCTACACCTTC
TRBJ2-3,-,-,TRBV7-9,CASSLEYSADTQYF,TGTGCCAGCAGCTTAGAGTACTCCGCAGATACGCAGTATTTT
TRBJ2-7,-,TRBD1,TRBV10-3,CAIAGTGQSYEQYF,TGTGCCATCGCAGGGACAGGGCAATCCTACGAGCAGTACTTC
TRBJ1-1,-,-,TRBV11-2,CASRAPVGQENTEAFF,TGTGCCAGCAGGGCGCCGGTGGGGCAAGAGAACACTGAAGCTTTCTTT
TRBJ1-1,-,TRBD1,TRBV2,CANRDRDVMNTEAFF,TGTGCCAACCGGGACAGGGACGTCATGAACACTGAAGCTTTCTTT
TRBJ1-1,-,-,TRBV4-3,CASSQVSMNTEAFF,TGCGCCAGCAGCCAAGTGTCCATGAACACTGAAGCTTTCTTT
TRBJ1-5,-,-,TRBV19,CASSIVRGLKGNQPQHF,TGTGCCAGTAGTATAGTGAGAGGTTTGAAGGGCAATCAGCCCCAGCATTTT
TRBJ2-2,-,TRBD1,TRBV5-1,CASSLITGDTGELFF,TGCGCCAGCAGCTTGATTACAGGGGACACCGGGGAGCTGTTTTTT
TRBJ2-5,-,-,TRBV7-2,CASRPTRGSEVGETQYF,TGTGCCAGCAGGCCGACCCGCGGGTCGGAGGTCGGGGAGACCCAGTACTTC
TRBJ2-3,-,TRBD2,TRBV15,CATLRSGVSTDTQYF,TGTGCCACTCTACGTAGCGGGGTGAGCACAGATACGCAGTATTTT
TRBJ2-5,once,TRBD1,TRBV14,CASSRTGAGETQYF,TGTGCCAGCAGCCGTACAGGGGCAGGGGAGACCCAGTACTTC
TRBJ1-4,-,-,TRBV25-1,CASSEPTGTNKLFF,TGTGCCAGCAGTGAACCTACGGGGACAAATAAACTGTTTTTT
TRBJ1-1,-,TRBD1,TRBV6-4,CASSRRGQGRTNTEAFF,TGTGCCAGCAGTCGGAGGGGACAGGGGCGGACGAACACTGAAGCTTTCTTT
TRBJ2-7,-,TRBD1,TRBV27,CASSLGTVAYEQYF,TGTGCCAGCAGTTTAGGGACAGTTGCCTACGAGCAGTACTTC
TRBJ2-1,-,-,TRBV24-1,CATSDPRYTGNEQFF,TGTGCCACCAGTGATCCTAGATACACAGGGAATGAGCAGTTCTTC
TRBJ2-7,few,-,TRBV24-1,CATSDLRSYEQYF,TGTGCCACCAGTGATTTGCGTAGCTACGAGCAGTACTTC
TRBJ2-3,-,TRBD2,TRBV4-1,CASSSAGGTDTQYF,TGCGCCAGCAGCTCCGCGGGGGGCACAGATACGCAGTATTTT
TRBJ1-2,-,-,TRBV2,CASTVDRIYGYTF,TGTGCCAGCACCGTGGACAGAATCTATGGCTACACCTTC
TRBJ2-5,-,-,TRBV4-1,CASSQDRDWRATQYF,TGCGCCAGCAGCCAAGATCGGGACTGGAGAGCGACCCAGTACTTC
TRBJ1-2,-,-,TRBV20-1,CSASSGGNYGYTF,TGCAGTGCTAGTTCGGGTGGAAACTATGGCTACACCTTC
TRBJ1-2,once,-,TRBV12-3/TRBV12-4,CASSDKAYGYTF,TGTGCCAGCAGTGACAAAGCCTATGGCTACACCTTC
TRBJ2-1,-,TRBD1,TRBV18,CASSPLGQGPYNEQFF,TGTGCCAGCTCACCACTGGGACAGGGGCCTTACAATGAGCAGTTCTTC
TRBJ2-6,-,-,TRBV7-2,CASSLVRSGANVLTF,TGTGCCAGCAGCTTAGTGCGCTCTGGGGCCAACGTCCTGACTTTC
TRBJ2-1,-,TRBD2,TRBV9,CASSVTSGNSYNEQFF,TGTGCCAGCAGCGTAACTAGCGGGAACTCTTACAATGAGCAGTTCTTC
TRBJ2-4,-,TRBD1,TRBV15,CATSRVARQGKNIQYF,TGTGCCACCAGCAGAGTAGCGCGACAGGGGAAAAACATTCAGTACTTC
TRBJ2-7,-,-,TRBV7-2,CASSQEKSSYEQYF,TGTGCCAGCAGCCAAGAGAAGAGCTCCTACGAGCAGTACTTC
TRBJ2-5,once,-,TRBV3-1/TRBV3-2,CASRGGGKTQYF,TGTGCCAGCAGGGGAGGGGGAAAGACCCAGTACTTC
TRBJ2-7,-,TRBD2,TRBV9,CASSPTSGSPYEQYF,TGTGCCAGCAGCCCGACTAGCGGGAGTCCCTACGAGCAGTACTTC
TRBJ1-1,-,-,TRBV18,CASSPIPGGDTEAFF,TGTGCCAGCTCACCAATTCCGGGGGGAGACACTGAAGCTTTCTTT
TRBJ1-6,-,TRBD1,TRBV5-1,CASSWTGVIDSPLHF,TGCGCCAGCAGCTGGACAGGGGTTATCGATTCACCCCTCCACTTT
TRBJ1-1,-,-,TRBV6-6,CASSYPGFPPRAFF,TGTGCCAGCAGTTACCCAGGATTTCCTCCCCGAGCTTTCTTT
TRBJ2-2,-,TRBD2,TRBV18,CASSPPGLAGSTGELFF,TGTGCCAGCTCACCACCGGGTCTAGCGGGGTCCACCGGGGAGCTGTTTTTT
TRBJ2-7,-,-,TRBV18,CASSSTDSYEQYF,TGTGCCAGCTCATCTACAGATTCCTACGAGCAGTACTTC